These T cell receptor beta chains were read from a single sample in a study of blood T cell repertoires in COVID-19. Assay: immunoSEQ multiplex PCR; the TCRdb copy retains only in-frame clones and omits some. The table shows about 270,000 clones, with 82% occurring only once. The sequencing input was peripheral blood. These receptors were obtained from a woman aged 18 to 35 with acute or convalescent COVID-19. Each CDR3 is given with its conserved first and last residue. A D gene is named only where the DNA matches it firmly.

j_call: TRBJ1-1
d_call: TRBD1
v_call: TRBV5-6
cdr3_length: 15
cdr3_aa: CASSLGTGSETEAFF
cdr3_nt: TGTGCCAGCAGCTTGGGGACAGGGAGTGAAACTGAAGCTTTCTTT

j_call: TRBJ2-7
d_call: .
v_call: TRBV4-2
cdr3_length: 16
cdr3_aa: CASSQDGTGAYYEQYF
cdr3_nt: TGTGCCAGCAGCCAAGATGGCACAGGAGCCTACTACGAGCAGTACTTC

j_call: TRBJ1-2
d_call: TRBD1
v_call: TRBV27
cdr3_length: 16
cdr3_aa: CASSPADRPPSYGYTF
cdr3_nt: TGTGCCAGCAGTCCGGCGGACAGGCCCCCGTCCTATGGCTACACCTTC

j_call: TRBJ2-7
d_call: TRBD2
v_call: TRBV11-2
cdr3_length: 15
cdr3_aa: CASSPRLAGTYEQYF
cdr3_nt: TGTGCCAGCAGCCCGAGACTAGCGGGAACCTACGAGCAGTACTTC

j_call: TRBJ2-7
d_call: TRBD1
v_call: TRBV7-6
cdr3_length: 15
cdr3_aa: CASSPDDRVSYEQYF
cdr3_nt: TGTGCCAGCAGCCCCGACGACAGGGTTTCCTACGAGCAGTACTTC

j_call: TRBJ2-2
d_call: .
v_call: TRBV7-2
cdr3_length: 16
cdr3_aa: CASSPRVAKNTGELFF
cdr3_nt: TGTGCCAGCAGCCCTAGGGTAGCGAAGAACACCGGGGAGCTGTTTTTT

j_call: TRBJ2-1
d_call: TRBD2
v_call: TRBV18
cdr3_length: 14
cdr3_aa: CASSRGEMRNEQFF
cdr3_nt: TGTGCCAGCTCCCGGGGGGAGATGAGGAATGAGCAGTTCTTC

j_call: TRBJ2-5
d_call: TRBD1
v_call: TRBV18
cdr3_length: 14
cdr3_aa: CASSPEGGGETQYF
cdr3_nt: TGTGCCAGCTCACCGGAAGGGGGCGGGGAGACCCAGTACTTC

j_call: TRBJ2-5
d_call: .
v_call: TRBV5-5
cdr3_length: 15
cdr3_aa: CASSFSGSPQETQYF
cdr3_nt: TGTGCCAGCAGCTTCTCCGGGAGCCCCCAAGAGACCCAGTACTTC

j_call: TRBJ1-1
d_call: .
v_call: TRBV10-3
cdr3_length: 13
cdr3_aa: CAIRRGMNTEAFF
cdr3_nt: TGTGCCATCCGTAGGGGCATGAACACTGAAGCTTTCTTT

j_call: TRBJ1-2
d_call: TRBD1
v_call: TRBV7-2
cdr3_length: 16
cdr3_aa: CASSLAAADRERGYTF
cdr3_nt: TGTGCCAGCAGCTTAGCGGCGGCTGACAGGGAAAGAGGCTACACCTTC

j_call: TRBJ2-7
d_call: TRBD1
v_call: TRBV12-3/TRBV12-4
cdr3_length: 13
cdr3_aa: CASERTGVNEQYF
cdr3_nt: TGTGCCAGCGAAAGGACAGGGGTCAACGAGCAGTACTTC

j_call: TRBJ2-7
d_call: .
v_call: TRBV10-2
cdr3_length: 15
cdr3_aa: CASSEDRSFPYEQYF
cdr3_nt: TGCGCCAGCAGTGAGGACAGGAGCTTTCCCTACGAGCAGTACTTC

j_call: TRBJ2-3
d_call: .
v_call: TRBV7-2
cdr3_length: 14
cdr3_aa: CASSSDPIRDTQYF
cdr3_nt: TGTGCCAGCAGCTCCGACCCCATCAGGGATACGCAGTATTTT